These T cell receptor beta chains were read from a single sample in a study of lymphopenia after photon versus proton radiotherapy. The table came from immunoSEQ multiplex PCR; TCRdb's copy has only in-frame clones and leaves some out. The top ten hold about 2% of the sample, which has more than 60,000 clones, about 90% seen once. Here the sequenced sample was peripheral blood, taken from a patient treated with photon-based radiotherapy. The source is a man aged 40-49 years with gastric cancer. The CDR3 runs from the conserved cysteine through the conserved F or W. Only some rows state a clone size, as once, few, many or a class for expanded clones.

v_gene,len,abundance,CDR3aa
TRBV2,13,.,CASSGAGLESQHF
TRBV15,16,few,CATSPPGLSSYNEQFF
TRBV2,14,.,CASTPTVNTGELFF
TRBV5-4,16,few,CASPAWVTGGYQPQHF
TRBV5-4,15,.,CASSLEPGSYNEQFF
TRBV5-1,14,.,CASTLTGANYGYTF
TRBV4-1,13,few,CASSQTSEYEQYF
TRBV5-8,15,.,CASSLSPTPSGELFF
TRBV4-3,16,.,CASSQDEGTSTDTQYF
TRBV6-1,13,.,CASSVDRATEAFF
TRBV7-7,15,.,CASSSGRSPQETQYF
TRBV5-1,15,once,CASSLLGITGDTQYF
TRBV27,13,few,CASSFGDNQPQHF
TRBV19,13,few,CASSRSENQPQHF
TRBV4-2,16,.,CASSPSGAGAKNIQYF
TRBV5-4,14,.,CASSPGQAVLGYTF
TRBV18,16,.,CASSPPGTRSSYEQYF
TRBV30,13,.,CAWSQGENSPLHF
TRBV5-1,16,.,CASSGQGSSGANVLTF
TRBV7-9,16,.,CASSSWGDRENQPQHF
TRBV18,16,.,CASSPQPPGGGETQYF
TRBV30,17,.,CAWSSRQGIGSNQPQHF
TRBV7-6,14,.,CASSLEGATGELFF
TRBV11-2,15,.,CASSLGGGGVAEAFF
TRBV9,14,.,CASSPRSPVAEQFF
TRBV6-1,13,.,CASSPGLNTEAFF
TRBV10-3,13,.,CAISVNTNQPQHF
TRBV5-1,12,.,CASSPEGQSAFF
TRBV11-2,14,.,CASSPVGFTDTQYF
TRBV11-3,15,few,CASSLGLTYYNEQFF
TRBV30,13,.,CAWSVLDTYEAFF
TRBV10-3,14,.,CAISVQGRDSPLHF
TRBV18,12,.,CASSPGIYEQYF
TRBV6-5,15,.,CASSPVFSSYNEQFF
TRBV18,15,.,CASSPAGGTGNTIYF
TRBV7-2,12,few,CASSTMGEKLFF
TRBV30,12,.,CAWSPGFDEQYF
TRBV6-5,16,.,CASSYPTSGGHETQYF
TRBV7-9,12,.,CATRGEGETQYF
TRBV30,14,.,CAWRRTGRYYEQYF
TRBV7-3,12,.,CASSSSGTEAFF
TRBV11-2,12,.,CASSLVGHTQYF
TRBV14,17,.,CASSLQPGLAGNYEQYF
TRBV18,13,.,CASSIGNGGEQYF
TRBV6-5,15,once,CASSWTGGDTGELFF
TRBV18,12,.,CASSPSSYEQYF
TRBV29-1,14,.,CSVILNRGSYGYTF
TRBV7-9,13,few,CASTIQGDSPLHF
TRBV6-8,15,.,CASTPPGDRPQPQHF
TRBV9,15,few,CASSEGAGQTYEQYF
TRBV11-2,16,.,CASSLAGYVSTDTQYF
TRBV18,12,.,CASSPPNTEAFF
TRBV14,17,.,CASSRVWGREGTDTQYF
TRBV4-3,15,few,CASSRTANPNYGYTF
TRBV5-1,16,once,CASSLAGGQFSYEQYF
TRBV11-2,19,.,CASSPRVAGGLRATGELFF
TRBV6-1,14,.,CASRPDGGNEKLFF
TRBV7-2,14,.,CASSQQLSGNTIYF
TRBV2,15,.,CASSVRGGRGETQYF
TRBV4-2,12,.,CASSQDGNTIYF